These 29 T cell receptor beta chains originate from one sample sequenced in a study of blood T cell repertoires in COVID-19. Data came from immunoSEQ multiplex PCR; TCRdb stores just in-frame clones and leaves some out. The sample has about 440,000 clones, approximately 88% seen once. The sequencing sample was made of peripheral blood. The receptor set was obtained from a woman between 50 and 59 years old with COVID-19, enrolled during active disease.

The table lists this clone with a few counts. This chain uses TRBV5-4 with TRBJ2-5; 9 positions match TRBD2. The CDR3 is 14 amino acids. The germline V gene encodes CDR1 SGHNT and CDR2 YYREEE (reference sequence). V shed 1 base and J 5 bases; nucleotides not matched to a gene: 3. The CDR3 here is CASSLRGGEETQYF. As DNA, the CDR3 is TGTGCCAGCAGCTTGCGCGGGGGGGAGGAGACCCAGTACTTC.

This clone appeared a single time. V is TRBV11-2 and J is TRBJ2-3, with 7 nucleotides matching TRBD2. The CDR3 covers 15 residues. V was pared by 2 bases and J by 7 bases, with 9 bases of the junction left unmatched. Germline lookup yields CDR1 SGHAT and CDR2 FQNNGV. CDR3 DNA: TGTGCCAGCAGCTTAAGCGGCGGGGGTACCCATACGCAGTATTTT. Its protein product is CASSLSGGGTHTQYF.

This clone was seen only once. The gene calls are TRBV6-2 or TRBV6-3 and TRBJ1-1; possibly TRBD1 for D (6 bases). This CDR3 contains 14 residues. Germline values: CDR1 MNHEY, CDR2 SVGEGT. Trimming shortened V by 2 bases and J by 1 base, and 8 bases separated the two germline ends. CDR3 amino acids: CASSYRGANTEAFF. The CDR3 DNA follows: TGTGCCAGCAGTTACCGGGGGGCGAACACTGAAGCTTTCTTT.

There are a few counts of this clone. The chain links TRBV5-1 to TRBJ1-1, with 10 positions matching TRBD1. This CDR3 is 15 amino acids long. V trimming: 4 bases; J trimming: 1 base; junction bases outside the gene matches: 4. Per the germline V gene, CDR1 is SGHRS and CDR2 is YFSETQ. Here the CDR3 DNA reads TGCGCCAGCAGCAACCGGGACAGGGGGAACACTGAAGCTTTCTTT. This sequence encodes CASSNRDRGNTEAFF. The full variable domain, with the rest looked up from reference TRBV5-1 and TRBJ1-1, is KAGVTQTPRYLIKTRGQQVTLSCSPISGHRSVSWYQQTPGQGLQFLFEYFSETQRNKGNFPGRFSGRQFSNSRSEMNVSTLELGDSALYLCASSNRDRGNTEAFFGQGTRLTVV.

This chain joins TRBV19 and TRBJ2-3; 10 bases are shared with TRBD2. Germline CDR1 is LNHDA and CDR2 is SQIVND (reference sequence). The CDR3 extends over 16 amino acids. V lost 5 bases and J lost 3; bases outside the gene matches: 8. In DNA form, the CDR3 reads TGTGCCAGTAGTGATTCCCCTAGCGGGGGAACAGATACGCAGTATTTT. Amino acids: CASSDSPSGGTDTQYF.

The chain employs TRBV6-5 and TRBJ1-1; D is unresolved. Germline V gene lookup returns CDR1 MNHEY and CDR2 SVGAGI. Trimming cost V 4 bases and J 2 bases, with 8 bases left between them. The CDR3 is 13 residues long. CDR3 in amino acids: CASSSFSNTEAFF. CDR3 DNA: TGTGCCAGCAGTTCTTTTAGCAACACTGAAGCTTTCTTT.

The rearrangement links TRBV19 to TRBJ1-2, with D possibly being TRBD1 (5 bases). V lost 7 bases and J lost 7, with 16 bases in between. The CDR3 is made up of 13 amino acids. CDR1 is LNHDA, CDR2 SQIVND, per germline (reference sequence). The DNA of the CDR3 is TGTGCCAGTACACGAACGGGGGAGGTTGGCTACACCTTC. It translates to CASTRTGEVGYTF.

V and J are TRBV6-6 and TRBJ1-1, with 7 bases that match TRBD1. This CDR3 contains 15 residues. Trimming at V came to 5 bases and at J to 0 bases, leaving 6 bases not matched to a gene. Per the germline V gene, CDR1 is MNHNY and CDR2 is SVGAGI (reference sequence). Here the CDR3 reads CASSPRQGLNTEAFF. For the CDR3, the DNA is TGTGCCAGCAGTCCGCGACAGGGCTTGAACACTGAAGCTTTCTTT.

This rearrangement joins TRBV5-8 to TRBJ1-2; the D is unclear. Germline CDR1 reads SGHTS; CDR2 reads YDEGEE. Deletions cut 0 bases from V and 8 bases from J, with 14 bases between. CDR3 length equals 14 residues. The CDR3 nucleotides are TGTGCCAGCAGCTTGGGCGTCGCCCTCGGGGGCTACACCTTC. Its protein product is CASSLGVALGGYTF.

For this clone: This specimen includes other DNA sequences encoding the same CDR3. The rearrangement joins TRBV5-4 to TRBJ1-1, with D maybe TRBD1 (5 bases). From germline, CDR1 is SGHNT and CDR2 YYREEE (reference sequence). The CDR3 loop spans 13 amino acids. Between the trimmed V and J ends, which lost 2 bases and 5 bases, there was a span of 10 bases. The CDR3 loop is CASSFGGNTEAFF. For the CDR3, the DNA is TGTGCCAGCAGCTTCGGGGGTAATACTGAAGCTTTCTTT.

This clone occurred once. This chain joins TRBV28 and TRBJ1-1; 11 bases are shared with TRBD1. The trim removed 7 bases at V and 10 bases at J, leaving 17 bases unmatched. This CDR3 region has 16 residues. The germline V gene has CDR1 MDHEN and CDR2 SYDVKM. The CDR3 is CASTLGGGDRGRGAFF. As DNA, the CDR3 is TGTGCCAGCACCCTCGGGGGTGGGGACAGGGGGAGGGGAGCTTTCTTT.

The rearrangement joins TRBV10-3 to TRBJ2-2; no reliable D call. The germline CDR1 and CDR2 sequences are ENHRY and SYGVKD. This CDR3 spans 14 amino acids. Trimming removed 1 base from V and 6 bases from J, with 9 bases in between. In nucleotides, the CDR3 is TGTGCCATCAGTGAGTACCATGAGGCCGGGGAGCTGTTTTTT. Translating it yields CAISEYHEAGELFF.

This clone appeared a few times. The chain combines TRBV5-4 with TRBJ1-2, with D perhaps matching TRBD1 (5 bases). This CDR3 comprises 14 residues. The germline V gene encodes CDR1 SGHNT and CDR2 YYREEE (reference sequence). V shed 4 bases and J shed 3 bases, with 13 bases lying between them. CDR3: CASSPTTRDYGYTF. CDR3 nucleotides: TGTGCCAGCAGCCCTACTACCAGGGACTATGGCTACACCTTC.

Here the CDR3 reads CASSYGRGAFF. CDR3 sequence (DNA): TGTGCCAGCAGTTACGGCAGGGGGGCTTTCTTT. The chain employs TRBV6-5 and TRBJ1-1; 7 bases match TRBD1. With 2 bases clipped from V and 11 bases from J, the junction kept 2 bases outside the gene matches. Germline CDR1 is MNHEY and CDR2 is SVGAGI. The CDR3 has 11 amino acids.

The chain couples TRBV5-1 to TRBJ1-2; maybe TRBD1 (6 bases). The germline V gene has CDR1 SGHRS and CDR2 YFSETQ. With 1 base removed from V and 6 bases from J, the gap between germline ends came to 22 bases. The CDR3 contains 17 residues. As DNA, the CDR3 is TGCGCCAGCAGCTTGCGGCCGTGGGGAGGGGGGACGGATGGCTACACCTTC. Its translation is CASSLRPWGGGTDGYTF.

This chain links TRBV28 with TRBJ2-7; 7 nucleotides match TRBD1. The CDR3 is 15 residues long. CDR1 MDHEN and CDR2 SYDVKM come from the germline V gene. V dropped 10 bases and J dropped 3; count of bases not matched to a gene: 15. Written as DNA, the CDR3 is TGTGCCACGTACAGGGGAACCCCCCCAAGCTACGAGCAGTACTTC. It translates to CATYRGTPPSYEQYF.

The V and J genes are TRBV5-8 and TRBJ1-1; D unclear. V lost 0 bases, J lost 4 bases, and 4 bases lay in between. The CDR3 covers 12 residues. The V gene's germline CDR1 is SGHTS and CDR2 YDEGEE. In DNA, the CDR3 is TGTGCCAGCAGCTTGGCCTTCACTGAAGCTTTCTTT. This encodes CASSLAFTEAFF.

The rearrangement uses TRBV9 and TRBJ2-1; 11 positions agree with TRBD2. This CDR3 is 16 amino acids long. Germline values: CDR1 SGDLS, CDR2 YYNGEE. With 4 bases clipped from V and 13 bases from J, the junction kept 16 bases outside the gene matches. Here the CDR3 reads CASSSLTSGGLGGQFF. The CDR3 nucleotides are TGTGCCAGCAGCTCCCTCACTAGCGGGGGCCTTGGGGGACAGTTCTTC.

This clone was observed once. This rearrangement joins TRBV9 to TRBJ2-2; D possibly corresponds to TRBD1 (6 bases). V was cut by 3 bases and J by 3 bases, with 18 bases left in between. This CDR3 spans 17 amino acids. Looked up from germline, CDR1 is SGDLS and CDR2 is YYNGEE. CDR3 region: CASSARLGTPDTGELFF. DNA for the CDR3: TGTGCCAGCAGCGCAAGACTCGGGACACCAGACACCGGGGAGCTGTTTTTT.

CDR3 amino acids: CAWCEINGNEQFF. The CDR3 bases are TGTGCCTGGTGTGAGATCAACGGCAATGAGCAGTTCTTC. The V call is TRBV30, the J call TRBJ2-1; D uncertain. Trimming shortened V by 5 bases and J by 6 bases, and 14 bases separated the two germline ends. This CDR3 is 13 amino acids long. Germline CDR1 and CDR2: GTSNPN and SVGIG (reference sequence).

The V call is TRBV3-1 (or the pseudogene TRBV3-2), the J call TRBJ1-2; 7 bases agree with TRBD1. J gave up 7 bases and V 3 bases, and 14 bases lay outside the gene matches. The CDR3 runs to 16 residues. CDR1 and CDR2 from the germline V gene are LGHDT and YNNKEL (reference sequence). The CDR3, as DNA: TGTGCCAGCAGCCACCTCAGGGACAGCCTACGGGGTGGCTACACCTTC. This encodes CASSHLRDSLRGGYTF.

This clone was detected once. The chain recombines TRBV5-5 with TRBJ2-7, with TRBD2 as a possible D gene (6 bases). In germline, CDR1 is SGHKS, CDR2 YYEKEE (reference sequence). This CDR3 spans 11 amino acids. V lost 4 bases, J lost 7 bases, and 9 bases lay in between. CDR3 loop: CASSLGGEQYF. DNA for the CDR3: TGTGCCAGCAGCCTCGGGGGTGAGCAGTACTTC.

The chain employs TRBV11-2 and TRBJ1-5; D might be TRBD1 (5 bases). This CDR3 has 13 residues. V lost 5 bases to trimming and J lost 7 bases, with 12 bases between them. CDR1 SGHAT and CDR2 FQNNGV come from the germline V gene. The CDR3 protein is CASSRTGDQPQHF. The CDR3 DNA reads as TGTGCCAGCAGCCGAACGGGGGACCAGCCCCAGCATTTT.

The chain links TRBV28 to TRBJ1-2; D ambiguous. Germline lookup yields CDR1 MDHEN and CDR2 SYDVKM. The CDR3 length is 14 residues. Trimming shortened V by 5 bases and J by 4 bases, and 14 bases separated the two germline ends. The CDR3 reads CASSPPPSGYGYTF. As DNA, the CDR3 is TGTGCCAGCAGTCCGCCCCCGAGCGGCTATGGCTACACCTTC.

CDR3 in DNA: TGTGCCAGCAGCGAACAGGGCACTGAAGCTTTCTTT. Protein sequence: CASSEQGTEAFF. The chain combines TRBV28 with TRBJ1-1; D might be TRBD1 (6 bases). The V gene's germline CDR1 is MDHEN and CDR2 SYDVKM. Between the trimmed V and J ends, which lost 6 bases and 4 bases, there was a span of 9 bases. The CDR3 is 12 residues long.

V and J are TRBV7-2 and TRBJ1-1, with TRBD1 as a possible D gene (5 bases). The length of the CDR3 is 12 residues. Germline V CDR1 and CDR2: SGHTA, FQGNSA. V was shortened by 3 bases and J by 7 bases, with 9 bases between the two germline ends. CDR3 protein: CASSFGTLEAFF. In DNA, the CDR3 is TGTGCCAGCAGCTTCGGGACTCTTGAAGCTTTCTTT.

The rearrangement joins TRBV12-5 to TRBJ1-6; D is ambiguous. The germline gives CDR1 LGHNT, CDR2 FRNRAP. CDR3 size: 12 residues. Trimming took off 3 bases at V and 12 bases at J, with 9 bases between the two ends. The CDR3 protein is CASGFLTGPLHF. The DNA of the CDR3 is TGTGCTAGTGGTTTTCTCACGGGACCCCTCCACTTT.

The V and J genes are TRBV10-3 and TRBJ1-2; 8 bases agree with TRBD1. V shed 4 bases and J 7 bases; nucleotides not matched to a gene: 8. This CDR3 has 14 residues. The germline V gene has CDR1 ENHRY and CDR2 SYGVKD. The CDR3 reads CAISGGTGRSGYTF. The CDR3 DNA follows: TGTGCCATCAGTGGGGGGACAGGAAGATCTGGCTACACCTTC.

CDR3 DNA sequence: TGCAGTGCTCGGGGGGATGGCTACACCTTC. Translating gives CSARGDGYTF. J is TRBJ1-2 and V is TRBV20-1, with D perhaps TRBD1 (5 bases). In germline, CDR1 is DFQATT, CDR2 SNEGSKA (reference sequence). The CDR3 contains 10 residues. The V end lost 5 bases, the J end lost 6 bases, and 7 bases lay between the germline ends.